Listed below are T cell receptor beta chains from one sample, sequenced in a study of blood T cell repertoires in COVID-19. Produced via immunoSEQ multiplex PCR; TCRdb's table is partial and in-frame only. This sample yields roughly 91,000 clones, of which around 80% are seen a single time; roughly 6.6% belongs to the top ten. Sequencing was carried out using peripheral blood. These TCRs come from a man aged 70 or older with acute or convalescent COVID-19. Each CDR3 is given with its conserved first and last residue. Each record gives: D gene, V gene, CDR3 protein. The D gene is left open where the match is weak.

D: NA; V: TRBV4-1; CDR3: CASSQGLANTGELFF
D: TRBD1; V: TRBV5-1; CDR3: CASSLGGTGPTDTQYF
D: NA; V: TRBV5-1; CDR3: CASSLAANTGELFF
D: TRBD1; V: TRBV5-3; CDR3: CARSWGQGFREQFF
D: NA; V: TRBV28; CDR3: CASSPSSGANYGYTF
D: NA; V: TRBV28; CDR3: CASTYSGAPNTEAFF
D: TRBD1; V: TRBV28; CDR3: CASSIPDRAKNIQYF
D: TRBD1; V: TRBV2; CDR3: CASTLETGRHTEAFF
D: NA; V: TRBV24-1; CDR3: CATSESPTGRRYNEQFF
D: NA; V: TRBV28; CDR3: CASSLSTLSAPEAFF
D: TRBD1; V: TRBV4-1; CDR3: CASSQERGQVTLSNSPLHF
D: NA; V: TRBV11-2; CDR3: CASSLEQLEQFF
D: TRBD1; V: TRBV12-5; CDR3: CASGKGQMNTEAFF
D: NA; V: TRBV19; CDR3: CASTWGTDTQYF
D: NA; V: TRBV21-1; CDR3: CASSKDGNQGIGNQPQHF
D: NA; V: TRBV15; CDR3: CATSTYQGFTIYF
D: NA; V: TRBV7-9; CDR3: CASSPRGQLNTEAFF
D: NA; V: TRBV19; CDR3: CASSDSLYQPQHF
D: NA; V: TRBV19; CDR3: CASSISYRVTTGELFF
D: TRBD2; V: TRBV7-9; CDR3: CASSVGLAIYNEQFF
D: NA; V: TRBV3-1/TRBV3-2; CDR3: CASSQVPGTGNTIYF
D: NA; V: TRBV7-8; CDR3: CASSLFRDIRLANYGYTF
D: TRBD1; V: TRBV28; CDR3: CASSSRTGGGYTF
D: TRBD1; V: TRBV6-1; CDR3: CASSALTGTPATNTEAFF
D: NA; V: TRBV15; CDR3: CATSRRRGHQPQHF
D: NA; V: TRBV6-5; CDR3: CASSYSPTESKHF
D: NA; V: TRBV6-5; CDR3: CASTKGGTNTGELFF
D: TRBD1; V: TRBV24-1; CDR3: CATSDSGGTGTGANVLTF
D: TRBD2; V: TRBV7-9; CDR3: CASSRVHSGRAGSYNEQFF
D: TRBD1; V: TRBV10-3; CDR3: CAISRGTGESYGYTF
D: TRBD1; V: TRBV7-8; CDR3: CASSTQGAATNEKLFF
D: NA; V: TRBV5-1; CDR3: CASSLDKGVAETQYF